The 21 T cell receptor beta chains below come from one sample, sequenced in a study of cytomegalovirus exposure and HLA in healthy donors (dated by TCRdb to 2016 to 2017). The library relied on the immunoSEQ multiplex PCR assay. The multiplex PCR relied on a mix of 60 forward primers for TCR Vbeta segments and 13 reverse primers for TCR Jbeta segments. In its TCRdb copy, this immuneACCESS table keeps in-frame sequences only and misses some clones. Where compared with another copy, unresolved V genes explain less than half of these, and the others have no known cause. Recorded for this sample are around 68,000 clones; just over 65% of them occurred a single time. The top ten clones comprise about a tenth of the sample. Specimen: PBMCs. The receptors stem from a woman in her thirties in good health and CMV-seronegative.

This clone was counted between two and nine times. V is TRBV7-3 and J is TRBJ2-3; 7 positions agree with TRBD2. The CDR3 sequence is 18 residues long. The germline V gene encodes CDR1 SGHTA and CDR2 FQGTGA. V lost 0 bases to trimming and J lost 2 bases; unmatched junction nucleotides: 11. The CDR3 protein is CASSLTPWAGDYTDTQYF. CDR3 DNA: TGTGCCAGCAGCTTAACCCCTTGGGCGGGGGATTACACAGATACGCAGTATTTT.

DNA of the CDR3: TGTGCCAGCAGCTTTAGGAGCTACTCCTATAATTCACCCCTCCACTTT. This codes for CASSFRSYSYNSPLHF. The chain is built from TRBV5-8 and TRBJ1-6; the D is unclear. The CDR3 sequence is 16 residues long. The germline V and J ends were trimmed by 2 bases and 0 bases, with 9 bases remaining between them. The germline V gene has CDR1 SGHTS and CDR2 YDEGEE.

The rearrangement links TRBV7-9 to TRBJ1-1; D is perhaps TRBD1 (6 bases). V was shortened by 5 bases and J by 6 bases, with 16 bases between the two germline ends. Germline CDR1 SEHNR, CDR2 FQNEAQ (reference sequence). This CDR3 is built from 14 residues. CDR3 sequence: CASSTEQGLPEAFF. The CDR3, as DNA: TGTGCCAGCAGCACCGAACAGGGCCTCCCTGAAGCTTTCTTT.

The chain joins TRBV6-4 to TRBJ2-2; 8 bases are shared with TRBD1. Germline CDR1 and CDR2: MRHNA and SNTAGT. The trim removed 6 bases at V and 3 bases at J, leaving 6 bases unmatched. The length of the CDR3 is 15 residues. CDR3 amino acids: CASRSSTGDTGELFF. The CDR3 DNA is TGTGCCAGCAGATCTTCGACAGGGGACACCGGGGAGCTGTTTTTT.

The chain is built from TRBV6-5 and TRBJ1-6; 9 bases align to TRBD1. This CDR3 has 13 amino acids. The V and J ends lost 7 bases and 11 bases, in that order; junction bases with no gene match: 6. Looked up from germline, CDR1 is MNHEY and CDR2 is SVGAGI. The CDR3 DNA reads TGTGCCAGCAAAGGACAGGGGAGGGCACCCCTCCACTTT. Protein sequence: CASKGQGRAPLHF.

V gene TRBV6-1 combines with J gene TRBJ2-7; 10 nucleotides match TRBD1. Germline V gives CDR1 MNHNS, CDR2 SASEGT. The V segment lost 0 bases and the J segment 2 bases; nucleotides outside the gene matches: 1. This CDR3 has 15 amino acids. The chain's CDR3 is CASSEAGTGAYEQYF. The CDR3 bases are TGTGCCAGCAGTGAAGCCGGGACAGGGGCCTACGAGCAGTACTTC.

The V gene is TRBV5-4, the J gene TRBJ1-6, with TRBD1 matching 7 bases. J was trimmed by 9 bases and V by 0 bases; bases with no gene match: 6. Germline CDR1 and CDR2: SGHNT and YYREEE (reference sequence). This CDR3 comprises 15 residues. This CDR3 reads CASSLGSGQASPLHF. In DNA form, the CDR3 reads TGTGCCAGCAGCTTGGGATCTGGACAGGCTTCACCCCTCCACTTT.

The rearrangement joins TRBV20-1 to TRBJ2-3, with D maybe TRBD2 (5 bases). V lost 5 bases to trimming and J lost 6 bases, with 9 bases between them. This CDR3 is 11 amino acids long. CDR1 and CDR2 (germline): DFQATT, SNEGSKA (reference sequence). CDR3 residues: CSAATGDTQYF. In nucleotides, the CDR3 is TGCAGTGCTGCTACGGGGGATACGCAGTATTTT.

This clone was seen only a few times. This sequence joins TRBV6-4 and TRBJ2-3; 7 bases fit TRBD2. CDR3 size: 14 residues. Trimming at V came to 2 bases and at J to 1 base, leaving 0 bases not matched to a gene. The V gene's germline CDR1 is MRHNA and CDR2 SNTAGT. The CDR3 bases are TGTGCCAGCAGTGACCGGGGGGGCACAGATACGCAGTATTTT. Amino acids: CASSDRGGTDTQYF.

V usage is TRBV4-2 and J usage is TRBJ2-7; the D gene is possibly TRBD1 (5 bases). Germline CDR1 and CDR2: LGHNA and YNFKEQ. V was shortened by 2 bases and J by 0 bases, with 17 bases between the two germline ends. The CDR3 is 17 amino acids. The CDR3 sequence: CASSQTARRVISYEQYF. CDR3 sequence (DNA): TGTGCCAGCAGCCAAACCGCCCGCAGGGTGATCTCCTACGAGCAGTACTTC.

The rearrangement links TRBV5-1 to TRBJ2-3, with 10 nucleotides matching TRBD2. There are 16 residues in the CDR3. The V gene's germline CDR1 is SGHRS and CDR2 YFSETQ. Trimming took 2 bases from V and 2 from J; bases not matched to a gene: 5. The CDR3 is CASSLTSGVTTDTQYF. The DNA of the CDR3 is TGCGCCAGCAGCTTAACTAGCGGGGTGACCACAGATACGCAGTATTTT.

V gene TRBV30 combines with J gene TRBJ2-2, with D possibly matching TRBD2 (5 bases). With 0 bases removed from V and 8 bases from J, the gap between germline ends came to 10 bases. The CDR3 length is 13 residues. Germline CDR1 is GTSNPN and CDR2 is SVGIG (reference sequence). The CDR3 loop is CAWSVRSGGELFF. CDR3 DNA sequence: TGTGCCTGGAGTGTACGGTCGGGGGGGGAGCTGTTTTTT.

This clone occurred a few times. The CDR3 sequence is CSLSVNTEAFF. CDR3 DNA: TGCAGCCTCAGTGTGAACACTGAAGCTTTCTTT. J is TRBJ1-1 and V is TRBV29-1; D gene uncertain. This CDR3 is built from 11 residues. V lost 8 bases and J lost 0, with 7 bases in between. Germline CDR1 SQVTM, CDR2 ANQGSEA. Combining the CDR3 with reference TRBV29-1 and TRBJ1-1 gives the whole variable domain SAVISQKPSRDICQRGTSLTIQCQVDSQVTMMFWYRQQPGQSLTLIATANQGSEATYESGFVIDKFPISRPNLTFSTLTVSNMSPEDSSIYLCSLSVNTEAFFGQGTRLTVV.

The V call is TRBV28, the J call TRBJ2-3; 10 nucleotides align to TRBD1. Germline V gives CDR1 MDHEN, CDR2 SYDVKM. V dropped 5 bases and J dropped 6; count of bases not matched to a gene: 8. CDR3 length: 15 residues. CDR3 region: CASSPAGTGEDTQYF. In nucleotides, the CDR3 is TGTGCCAGCAGTCCGGCCGGGACAGGGGAGGATACGCAGTATTTT.

The chain uses TRBV5-6 and TRBJ2-7; the D gene is possibly TRBD1 (6 bases). CDR3 length: 12 amino acids. Trimming left V 0 bases short and J 9 bases short, with 10 bases between. CDR1 is SGHDT, CDR2 YYEEEE, per germline. The CDR3 loop is CASSLGSTGQYF. The CDR3 nucleotides are TGTGCCAGCAGCTTGGGGTCGACAGGGCAGTACTTC.

In this sample, this clone turned up a few times. The CDR3 coding sequence is TGTGCCAGTAGTACCCAATGGACACATCTGCAAGGCTACACCTTC. Its protein is CASSTQWTHLQGYTF. This rearrangement joins TRBV19 to TRBJ1-2, with a possible D match to TRBD1 (5 bases). CDR1 is LNHDA and CDR2 is SQIVND in the germline V gene (reference sequence). CDR3 size: 15 residues. The V end was cut by 4 bases, the J end by 8 bases, with 20 bases between.

The chain combines TRBV5-1 with TRBJ1-1; 10 bases align to TRBD1. V was clipped by 5 bases and J by 11 bases; unmatched bases: 18. CDR1 and CDR2 from the germline V gene are SGHRS and YFSETQ. The CDR3 consists of 16 residues. CDR3 sequence (DNA): TGCGCCAGCAGACCAGATCGGACAGGGGGTATTGCAGTGGCTTTCTTT. It specifies CASRPDRTGGIAVAFF.

The chain recombines TRBV4-1 with TRBJ2-5; TRBD2 matches at 12 bases. V shed 7 bases and J 4 bases; nucleotides not matched to a gene: 4. Per germline, CDR1 MGHRA and CDR2 YSYEKL. The CDR3 sequence is 14 residues long. The CDR3 DNA is TGCGCCAGCACCCTAGCGGGGGGGCGAGAGACCCAGTACTTC. Translation gives CASTLAGGRETQYF.

This chain joins TRBV7-8 and TRBJ2-7; 9 bases are shared with TRBD2. CDR3 length: 18 amino acids. With 1 base clipped from V and 4 bases from J, the junction kept 14 bases outside the gene matches. The germline V gene has CDR1 SGHVS and CDR2 FQNEAQ. CDR3 sequence reads: CASSLVRSGGRIRYEQYF. In nucleotides, the CDR3 is TGTGCCAGCAGCTTAGTCAGGAGCGGGGGGCGGATCCGATACGAGCAGTACTTC.

The gene calls are TRBV4-1 and TRBJ2-1, with 10 nucleotides matching TRBD1. Germline V CDR1 and CDR2: MGHRA, YSYEKL. The CDR3 has 16 residues. The ends lost 4 bases at V and 4 bases at J; junction bases unmatched: 7. CDR3 DNA sequence: TGCGCCAGCAGCCGTCCCGGGACAGGGGTTTACAATGAGCAGTTCTTC. This translates into CASSRPGTGVYNEQFF.

The chain combines TRBV18 with TRBJ2-5; tentatively, D is TRBD2 (7 bases). V lost 6 bases to trimming and J lost 0 bases, with 8 bases between them. Germline CDR1 KGHSH, CDR2 LQKENI. The CDR3 is 13 amino acids. In nucleotides, the CDR3 is TGTGCCAGCTCCGGGGGGCACCAAGAGACCCAGTACTTC. Translated: CASSGGHQETQYF. Looking up the rest from reference TRBV18 and TRBJ2-5 gives the full variable domain: NAGVMQNPRHLVRRRGQEARLRCSPMKGHSHVYWYRQLPEEGLKFMVYLQKENIIDESGMPKERFSAEFPKEGPSILRIQQVVRGDSAAYFCASSGGHQETQYFGPGTRLLVL.